This T cell receptor (beta chain) was sequenced for a study of T cells in localized non-small cell lung cancer. Study results and caveats: There were a median roughly 60 of the top 100 tumor clones appearing in adjacent lung.

Germline V gives CDR1 SEHNR, CDR2 FQNEAQ (reference sequence). This CDR3 comprises 13 residues. V lost 4 bases and J lost 6, with 12 bases in between. As concerns this clone: Its cognate antigen is unknown.

This table comes from immunoSEQ multiplex PCR, and its TCRdb copy is limited to in-frame clones, with some not included. This table has 19,000 or so clones, around four fifths appearing once. The clonotype originates from a male donor at least 60 years old with stage III lung adenocarcinoma. The chain combines TRBV7-9 with TRBJ1-1, with D possibly matching TRBD1 (5 bases). The material was peripheral blood, obtained before any cancer treatment. The CDR3 region has the DNA TGTGCCAGCAGCTCCGGGGGAGTAGCTGAAGCTTTCTTT. It codes for CASSSGGVAEAFF.